The clone carrying this T cell receptor beta chain appeared a single time. Antigen: not known. The CDR3 has 14 residues. Produced via immunoSEQ multiplex PCR; TCRdb's table is partial and in-frame only. The data hold roughly 15,000 clones, with 80% to 90% observed a single time. These data come from a study of EBV T-cell therapy then PD-1 blockade in nasopharyngeal carcinoma. Treatment indicated: AdE1-LMPpoly-expanded autologous EBV-specific T-cell therapy followed by anti-PD-1 nivolumab. The receptor was derived from a man between 35 and 55 years old with nasopharyngeal carcinoma. The J gene is TRBJ1-5, the V gene TRBV21-1; the D call of TRBD1 is as the table states it, not checked on the DNA. TRBV21-1 is classified as a pseudogene. The sequencing used CD8+ T cells from blood, collected around day 96 from a patient whose treatment included autologous EBV-specific T cells and nivolumab. The CDR3 region is CVDVGQPSNQPQHF. Here the CDR3 DNA reads TGTGTAGACGTGGGGCAGCCCAGCAATCAGCCCCAGCATTTT.